Shown below are 13 T cell receptor beta chains from a single sample sequenced in a study of cytomegalovirus exposure and HLA in healthy donors. Vbeta (60) and Jbeta (13) primers were used in the PCR. Profiling relied on immunoSEQ multiplex PCR, and the TCRdb table lists in-frame clones only, not all of them. The sample consists of 150,000 to 200,000 clones, around 75% of them appearing once. Source material: PBMCs. These receptors were collected from a female donor in good health and CMV-seronegative.

J is TRBJ2-1 and V is TRBV5-4, with TRBD2 matching 7 bases. V lost 7 bases and J lost 5; bases outside the gene matches: 9. CDR3 length: 14 residues. Germline CDR1 reads SGHNT; CDR2 reads YYREEE (reference sequence). CDR3 protein: CASSREAAHNEQFF. In DNA, the CDR3 is TGTGCCAGCTCCCGGGAGGCCGCCCACAATGAGCAGTTCTTC.

The rearrangement joins TRBV10-3 to TRBJ2-7, with 8 bases lining up with TRBD1. The CDR3 extends over 15 amino acids. With V trimmed by 4 bases and J by 3 bases, 8 bases remained unmatched. The germline V gene encodes CDR1 ENHRY and CDR2 SYGVKD. CDR3 region: CAISVTGTGVYEQYF. For the CDR3, the DNA is TGTGCCATCAGTGTCACCGGGACAGGTGTCTACGAGCAGTACTTC.

DNA for the CDR3: TGTGCCAGCAGTTTAATGGGGCTCTCTGGAAACACCATATATTTT. Residues: CASSLMGLSGNTIYF. The chain joins TRBV28 to TRBJ1-3; possibly TRBD1 for D (5 bases). V was trimmed by 2 bases and J by 0 bases, leaving 8 bases between them. This CDR3 comprises 15 residues. Germline assignment: CDR1 MDHEN and CDR2 SYDVKM.

V usage is TRBV28 and J usage is TRBJ2-2; TRBD1 is a possible D gene (5 bases). V lost 5 bases to trimming and J lost 5 bases, with 9 bases between them. The germline CDR1 and CDR2 sequences are MDHEN and SYDVKM. This CDR3 spans 13 amino acids. The CDR3 loop is CASSQGSTGELFF. CDR3 nucleotides: TGTGCCAGCAGTCAGGGTTCGACCGGGGAGCTGTTTTTT.

The genes are TRBV6-1 and TRBJ1-2; a weak D match, TRBD1 (6 bases). Germline V gene data show CDR1 as MNHNS and CDR2 as SASEGT. Trimming shortened V by 5 bases and J by 9 bases, and 16 bases separated the two germline ends. The CDR3 totals 13 residues. CDR3 residues: CASSPDRSRSYTF. CDR3 DNA: TGTGCCAGCAGTCCCGACAGGTCGAGGAGCTACACCTTC.

This chain links TRBV7-2 with TRBJ1-5; 7 bases are shared with TRBD1. Germline V lookup: CDR1 SGHTA, CDR2 FQGNSA. This CDR3 comprises 13 residues. Trimming cost V 5 bases and J 5 bases; bases outside gene matches: 3. CDR3 coding DNA: TGTGCCAGCAGCCGGGACAGCGATCAGCCCCAGCATTTT. Protein sequence: CASSRDSDQPQHF.

The genes are TRBV27 and TRBJ2-2; 9 nucleotides agree with TRBD1. V gave up 6 bases and J gave up 2 bases; unmatched junction bases: 4. This CDR3 spans 15 amino acids. Germline lookup yields CDR1 MNHEY and CDR2 SMNVEV (reference sequence). Here the CDR3 DNA reads TGTGCCAGCAGATACAGGGGGCCAAACACCGGGGAGCTGTTTTTT. Translating it yields CASRYRGPNTGELFF.

The chain carries TRBV27 and TRBJ2-1; 11 nucleotides line up with TRBD2. CDR1 is MNHEY, CDR2 SMNVEV, per germline (reference sequence). The CDR3 spans 15 residues. V lost 5 bases, J lost 10 bases, and 10 bases stayed unmatched. CDR3 sequence reads: CASSPTSGNISEQFF. The CDR3 DNA sequence: TGTGCCAGCAGTCCGACTAGCGGGAATATCTCGGAGCAGTTCTTC.

V gene TRBV6-5 combines with J gene TRBJ1-1; 7 positions agree with TRBD1. The CDR3 is 13 amino acids. J was trimmed by 4 bases and V by 6 bases; bases with no gene match: 5. The germline gives CDR1 MNHEY, CDR2 SVGAGI. Here the CDR3 DNA reads TGTGCCAGCAGCCGACAGGGCGGCACTGAAGCTTTCTTT. This encodes CASSRQGGTEAFF.

Here the CDR3 DNA reads TGTGCCAGCAGACCCGGGGGGAACACAGATACGCAGTATTTT. Residues: CASRPGGNTDTQYF. The chain is built from TRBV9 and TRBJ2-3; 7 nucleotides line up with TRBD2. This CDR3 is 14 amino acids long. V shed 5 bases and J 2 bases; nucleotides not matched to a gene: 5. From germline, CDR1 is SGDLS and CDR2 YYNGEE.

This clone was seen more than once but under ten times. The rearrangement joins TRBV5-5 to TRBJ1-5; TRBD1 agrees at 7 bases. After removal of 4 bases from V and 4 bases from J, the junction contained 5 bases not matched to a gene. Germline CDR1 is SGHKS and CDR2 is YYEKEE (reference sequence). The CDR3 has 14 residues. The CDR3 loop reads CASSEGTVNQPQHF. The CDR3 nucleotides read TGTGCCAGCAGCGAAGGGACAGTTAATCAGCCCCAGCATTTT.

The chain couples TRBV7-7 to TRBJ2-5; a possible D gene is TRBD2 (6 bases). CDR1 is SSHAT and CDR2 is FNYEAQ in the germline V gene (reference sequence). Trimming removed 5 bases from V and 11 bases from J, with 18 bases in between. The CDR3 runs to 13 residues. CDR3 coding DNA: TGTGCCAGCAGCCCGACCGGGAGTAATGAGCAGTACTTC. Its protein product is CASSPTGSNEQYF.

V is TRBV5-5 and J is TRBJ1-2, with a weak D call TRBD1 (6 bases). The CDR3 length is 15 residues. Germline CDR1 and CDR2: SGHKS and YYEKEE (reference sequence). V was cut by 0 bases and J by 5 bases, with 14 bases left in between. CDR3 loop: CASSLGGGTGYGYTF. The CDR3 nucleotides read TGTGCCAGCAGCTTGGGTGGGGGCACTGGGTATGGCTACACCTTC.